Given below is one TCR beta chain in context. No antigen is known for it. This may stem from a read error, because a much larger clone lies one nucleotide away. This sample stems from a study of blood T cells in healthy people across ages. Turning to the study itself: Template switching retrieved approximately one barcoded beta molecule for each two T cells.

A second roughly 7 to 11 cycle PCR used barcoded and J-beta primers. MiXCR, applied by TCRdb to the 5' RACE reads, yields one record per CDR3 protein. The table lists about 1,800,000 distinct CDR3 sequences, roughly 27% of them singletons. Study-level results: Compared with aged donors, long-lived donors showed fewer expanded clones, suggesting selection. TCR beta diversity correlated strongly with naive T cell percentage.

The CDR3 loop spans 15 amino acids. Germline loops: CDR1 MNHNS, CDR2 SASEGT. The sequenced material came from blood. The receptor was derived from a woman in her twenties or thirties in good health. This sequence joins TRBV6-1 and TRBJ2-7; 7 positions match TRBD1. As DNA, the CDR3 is TGTGCCGGCAGTCGGCAGGGACAGAGTCGTTACGAGCAGTACTTC. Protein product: CAGSRQGQSRYEQYF.